This TCR beta chain was found in a study of identical twins. The study, taken as a whole, reports: Monozygotic twins shared more out-of-frame TCR alpha than recombination models predicted. Alpha sequences that were out-of-frame and twin-shared showed an excess of low generation probability. Findings depended on cross-sectional statistics rather than tracking the same donors.

This clonotype was seen repeatedly, ten times or more. The antigen is not known. It was template switching that added a universal primer site, and there were unique molecular identifiers on the cDNA. TCRdb independently ran MiXCR on the 5' RACE reads; one entry per CDR3 protein. The sample has approximately 700,000 distinct CDR3 sequences, approximately 6% seen once; the top ten hold around 1.9%. V gave up 3 bases and J gave up 10 bases, with 9 bases separating them. The CDR3 length is 11 residues. Looked up from germline, CDR1 is WSHSY and CDR2 is SAAADI. This clonotype originated in a man aged 18 to 35 in good health. The chain links TRBV10-2 to TRBJ1-1; no reliable D call. Specimen: naive T cells sorted from blood. CDR3 nucleotide sequence: TGCGCCAGCAGTGAAAGCCAAAGAGCTTTCTTT. Translated, it gives CASSESQRAFF.